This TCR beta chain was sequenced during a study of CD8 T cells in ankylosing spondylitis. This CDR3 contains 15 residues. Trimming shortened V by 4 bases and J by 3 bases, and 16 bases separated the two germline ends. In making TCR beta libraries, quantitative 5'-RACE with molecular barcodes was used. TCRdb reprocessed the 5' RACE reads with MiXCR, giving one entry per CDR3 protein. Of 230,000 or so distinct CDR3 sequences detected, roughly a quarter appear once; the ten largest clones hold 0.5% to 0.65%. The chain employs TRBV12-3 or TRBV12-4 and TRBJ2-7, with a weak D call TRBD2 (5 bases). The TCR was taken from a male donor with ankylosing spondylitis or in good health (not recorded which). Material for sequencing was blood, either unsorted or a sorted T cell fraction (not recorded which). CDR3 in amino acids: CASSSADPKGYEQYF. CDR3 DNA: TGTGCCAGCAGTTCAGCGGACCCGAAGGGCTACGAGCAGTACTTC.